This TCR beta chain comes out of a study of response to subunit inactivated influenza vaccine. Study results and caveats: The authors offered the suggestion that each seasonal influenza vaccination recruits few new T cells.

With respect to this clonotype: Its target is not known.

TCRdb reanalysed the RT-PCR reads using MiXCR and keeps one entry per CDR3 protein. In the table there are 550,000 to 650,000 distinct CDR3 sequences, 10% to 15% of which are singletons. This sequence originates from a man aged 45-65 years who received an inactivated influenza vaccine. The source material was PBMCs from blood, sampled on the day of vaccination.

CDR3 DNA sequence: TGTGCCAGCAGTTACATAGCATTGGGAGAGCAGTTCTTC. It encodes CASSYIALGEQFF. This chain uses TRBV6-2 or TRBV6-3 with TRBJ2-1; D gene uncertain. Germline values: CDR1 MNHEY, CDR2 SVGEGT. V was trimmed by 2 bases and J by 10 bases, leaving 12 bases between them. The CDR3 sequence is 13 residues long.